The T cell receptor (beta chain) described here comes from a study of shared clonotypes between healthy human individuals. Study summary: Each donor's CD8 memory used one plate, CD8 naive two, each CD4 subset three. General study findings and limits: Among non-shared clonotypes, generation probabilities were lower than among those shared by all four donors.

The study drew its donors from healthy HIV-negative adults without recent acute infections or vaccinations. CD4+ cell separation produced CD45RA+ naive and CD45RA-negative memory subsets. Turning to this clone: Antigen specificity is unknown.

The ends were cut back, 0 bases at V and 1 base at J, with 13 bases in the middle. Looked up from germline, CDR1 is SGHRS and CDR2 is YFSETQ. CDR3 length: 17 residues. This table comes from immunoSEQ multiplex PCR, and its TCRdb copy is limited to in-frame clones, with some not included. The sample lists hundreds of thousands of clones, more than 95% occurring once. The rearrangement links TRBV5-1 to TRBJ2-2; tentative D call: TRBD1 (6 bases). The sample was naive CD4+ T cells sorted from blood. The subset denotes: CD45RA+ positively selected. The source of this sequence is a woman aged 25 to 39 in good health. The CDR3 DNA reads as TGCGCCAGCAGCTTGGCGGTCCAGGGGATGAACACCGGGGAGCTGTTTTTT. Protein product: CASSLAVQGMNTGELFF.